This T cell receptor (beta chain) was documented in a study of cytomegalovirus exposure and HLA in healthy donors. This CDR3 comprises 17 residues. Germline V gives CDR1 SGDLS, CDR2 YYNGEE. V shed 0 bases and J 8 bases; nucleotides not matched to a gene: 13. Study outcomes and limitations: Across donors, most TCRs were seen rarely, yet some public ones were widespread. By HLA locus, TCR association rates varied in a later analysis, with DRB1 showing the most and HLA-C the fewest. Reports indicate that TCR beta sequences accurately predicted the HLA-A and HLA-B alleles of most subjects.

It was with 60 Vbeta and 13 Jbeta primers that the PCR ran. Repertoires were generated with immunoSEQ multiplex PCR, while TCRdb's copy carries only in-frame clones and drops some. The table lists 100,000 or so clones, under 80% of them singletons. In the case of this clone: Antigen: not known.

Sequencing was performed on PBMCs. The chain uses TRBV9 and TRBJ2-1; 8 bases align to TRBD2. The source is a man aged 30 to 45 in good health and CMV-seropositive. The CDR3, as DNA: TGTGCCAGCAGCGTAGTTGTAGCGGGGCCCACCGGCGATGAGCAGTTCTTC. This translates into CASSVVVAGPTGDEQFF. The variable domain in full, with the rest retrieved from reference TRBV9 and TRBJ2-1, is DSGVTQTPKHLITATGQRVTLRCSPRSGDLSVYWYQQSLDQGLQFLIQYYNGEERAKGNILERFSAQQFPDLHSELNLSSLELGDSALYFCASSVVVAGPTGDEQFFGPGTRLTVL.